The clone carrying this T cell receptor beta chain occurred many times. The sample is drawn from a study of T cells after yellow fever vaccination. UMIs and a universal primer site were added when TCR cDNA was made by 5'RACE template switching. Via MiXCR, TCRdb re-called the 5' RACE reads, giving one row per CDR3 protein. The sample records fewer than 350,000 distinct CDR3 sequences, around 3.6% being singletons. Material: PBMCs, obtained on the day of the yellow fever booster vaccination. The receptor was isolated from a young man who received the YFV17D yellow fever vaccine.

CDR3 protein: CASSLQGANTEAFF. CDR3 DNA sequence: TGTGCCAGTAGTTTACAGGGGGCGAACACTGAAGCTTTCTTT. J is TRBJ1-1 and V is TRBV19; 9 bases fit TRBD1. Germline trimming cut 5 bases from V and 1 base from J; bases unmatched to any gene: 2. Per the germline V gene, CDR1 is LNHDA and CDR2 is SQIVND (reference sequence). This CDR3 comprises 14 residues.